This T cell receptor (beta chain) comes out of a study of T cell responses to AZD1222 COVID-19 vaccine. Method: immunoSEQ multiplex PCR; TCRdb's copy keeps in-frame clones and lacks some. The table has roughly 160,000 clones, 90% to 95% seen once. The CDR3 covers 14 residues. V was trimmed by 5 bases and J by 0 bases, leaving 11 bases between them. Germline CDR1 SGHAT, CDR2 FQNNGV. The sequenced sample was peripheral blood, obtained on day 0 of AZD1222 vaccination. The chain has TRBV11-2 and TRBJ2-7; no reliable D call. This sequence originates from an adult in good health. CDR3 coding DNA: TGTGCCAGCAGCCCTACTTCAATCTCCTACGAGCAGTACTTC. Its translation: CASSPTSISYEQYF.